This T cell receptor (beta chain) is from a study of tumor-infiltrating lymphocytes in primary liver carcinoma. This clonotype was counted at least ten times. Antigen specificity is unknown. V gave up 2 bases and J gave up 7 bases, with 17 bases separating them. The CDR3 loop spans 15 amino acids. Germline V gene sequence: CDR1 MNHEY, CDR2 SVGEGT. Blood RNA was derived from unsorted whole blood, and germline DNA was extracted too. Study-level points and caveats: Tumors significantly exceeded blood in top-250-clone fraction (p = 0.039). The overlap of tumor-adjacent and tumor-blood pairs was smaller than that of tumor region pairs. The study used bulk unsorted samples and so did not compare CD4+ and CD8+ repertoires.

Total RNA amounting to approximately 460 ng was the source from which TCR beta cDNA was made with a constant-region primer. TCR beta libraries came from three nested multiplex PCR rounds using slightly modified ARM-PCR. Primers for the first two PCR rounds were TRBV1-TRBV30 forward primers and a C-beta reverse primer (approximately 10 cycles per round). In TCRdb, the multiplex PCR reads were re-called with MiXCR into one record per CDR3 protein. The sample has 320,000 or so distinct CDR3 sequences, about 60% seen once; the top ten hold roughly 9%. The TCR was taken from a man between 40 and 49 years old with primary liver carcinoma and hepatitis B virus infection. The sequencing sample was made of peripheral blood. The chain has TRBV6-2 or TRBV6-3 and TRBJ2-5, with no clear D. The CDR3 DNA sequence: TGTGCCAGCAGTTACGGAGTCGGGCTGGCCGCGACCCAGTACTTC. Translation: CASSYGVGLAATQYF.